These T cell receptor beta chains were read from a single sample in a study of control samples from healthy donors and cancer patients. Some clones are missing from TCRdb's copy, which holds only in-frame ones; the method was immunoSEQ multiplex PCR. The top ten hold 13% of the sample, which has over 200,000 clones, roughly 87% seen once. Specimen: PBMCs. Every receptor here comes from a woman aged 60-75 years with lung cancer. The CDR3 runs from the conserved cysteine through the conserved F or W. The order of the fields is clone size, V gene, D gene, CDR3 length, J gene, CDR3 protein, CDR3 DNA. The D gene is left open where the match is weak. Only part of the rows carry a size: once, few, many, or a class if the clone is expanded.

-	TRBV18	TRBD2	17	TRBJ2-1	CASSPGREGRLFNEQFF	TGTGCCAGCTCACCAGGGCGGGAGGGCCGCTTGTTCAATGAGCAGTTCTTC
few	TRBV7-9	-	12	TRBJ2-1	CASSFVTNEQFF	TGTGCCAGCAGCTTCGTCACCAATGAGCAGTTCTTC
-	TRBV3-1/TRBV3-2	TRBD1	14	TRBJ1-6	CASSLRDRASPLHF	TGTGCCAGCAGCCTCCGGGACAGGGCTTCACCCCTCCACTTT
-	TRBV6-1	TRBD2	14	TRBJ2-7	CASSEGGGSYEQYF	TGTGCCAGCAGTGAAGGGGGGGGTTCCTACGAGCAGTACTTC
-	TRBV11-2	TRBD1	14	TRBJ1-4	CASSLETGWEKLFF	TGTGCCAGCAGCTTAGAGACAGGGTGGGAAAAACTGTTTTTT
-	TRBV4-1	TRBD2	15	TRBJ2-7	CASSRLGVAGGEQYF	TGCGCCAGCAGCCGCTTGGGGGTAGCGGGAGGCGAGCAGTACTTC
-	TRBV25-1	TRBD1	14	TRBJ1-3	CASSETGAANTIYF	TGTGCCAGCAGTGAAACAGGGGCTGCAAACACCATATATTTT
-	TRBV20-1	-	11	TRBJ1-1	CSAAGSHEAFF	TGCAGTGCGGCAGGGTCCCACGAAGCTTTCTTT
-	TRBV28	-	14	TRBJ2-1	CASGLRWGAFEQFF	TGTGCCAGCGGATTGAGGTGGGGGGCGTTTGAGCAGTTCTTC
few	TRBV28	-	13	TRBJ1-5	CASRVTGVQPQHF	TGTGCCAGCAGGGTGACGGGGGTTCAGCCCCAGCATTTT